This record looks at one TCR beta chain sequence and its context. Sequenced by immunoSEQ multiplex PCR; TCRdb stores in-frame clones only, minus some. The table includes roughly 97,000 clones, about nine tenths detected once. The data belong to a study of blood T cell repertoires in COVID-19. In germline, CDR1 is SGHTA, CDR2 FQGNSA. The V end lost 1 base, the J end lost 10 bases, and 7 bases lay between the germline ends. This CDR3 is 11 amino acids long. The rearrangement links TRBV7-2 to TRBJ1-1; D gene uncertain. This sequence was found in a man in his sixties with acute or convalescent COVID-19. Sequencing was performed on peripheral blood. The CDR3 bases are TGTGCCAGCAGCTTAGGAGTAATAGCTTTCTTT. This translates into CASSLGVIAFF.